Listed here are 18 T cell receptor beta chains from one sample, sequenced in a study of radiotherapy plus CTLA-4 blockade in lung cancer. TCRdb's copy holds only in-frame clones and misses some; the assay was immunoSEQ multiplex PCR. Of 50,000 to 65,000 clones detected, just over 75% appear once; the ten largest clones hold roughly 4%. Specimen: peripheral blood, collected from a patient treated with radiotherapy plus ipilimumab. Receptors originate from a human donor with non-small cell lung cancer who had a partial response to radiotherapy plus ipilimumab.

The CDR3 region is CASSFQGSYEQYF. The CDR3, as DNA: TGTGCCAGCAGTTTTCAGGGGTCCTACGAGCAGTACTTC. The genes are TRBV27 and TRBJ2-7, with D perhaps TRBD1 (6 bases). CDR1 is MNHEY, CDR2 SMNVEV, per germline (reference sequence). Trimming stripped 3 bases from V and 1 base from J, with 7 bases between. The CDR3 loop spans 13 amino acids.

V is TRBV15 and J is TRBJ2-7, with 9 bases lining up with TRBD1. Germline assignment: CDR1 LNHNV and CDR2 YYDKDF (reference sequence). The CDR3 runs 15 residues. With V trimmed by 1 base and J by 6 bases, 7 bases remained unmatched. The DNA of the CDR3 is TGTGCCACCAGCAGAGGTGACAGGGGGAACTCCGAGCAGTACTTC. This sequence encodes CATSRGDRGNSEQYF.

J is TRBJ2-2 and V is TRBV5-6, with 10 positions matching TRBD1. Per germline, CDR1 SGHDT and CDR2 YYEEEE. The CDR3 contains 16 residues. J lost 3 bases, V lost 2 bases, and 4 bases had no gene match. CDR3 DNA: TGTGCCAGCAGCTTTCTGGGACAGGGGTACACCGGGGAGCTGTTTTTT. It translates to CASSFLGQGYTGELFF.

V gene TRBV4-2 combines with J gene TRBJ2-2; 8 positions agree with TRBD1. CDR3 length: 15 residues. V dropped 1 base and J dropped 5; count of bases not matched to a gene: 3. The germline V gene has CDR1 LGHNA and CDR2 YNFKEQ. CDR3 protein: CASSQVHRGTGELFF. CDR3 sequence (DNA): TGTGCCAGCAGCCAAGTACACAGGGGGACCGGGGAGCTGTTTTTT.

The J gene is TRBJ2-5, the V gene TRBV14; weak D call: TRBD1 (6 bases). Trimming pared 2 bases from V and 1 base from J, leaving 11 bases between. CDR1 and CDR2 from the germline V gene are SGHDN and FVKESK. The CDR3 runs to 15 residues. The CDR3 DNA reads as TGTGCCAGCAGCCAAATCCAGGGGATCCAAGAGACCCAGTACTTC. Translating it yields CASSQIQGIQETQYF.

CDR3 coding DNA: TGTGCCAGCAGCGTAGAAGTAGGGGGACAGGGGGGCTACACCTTC. It yields the protein CASSVEVGGQGGYTF. The chain links TRBV9 to TRBJ1-2; 10 bases match TRBD1. The ends lost 0 bases at V and 8 bases at J; junction bases unmatched: 7. The CDR3 consists of 15 residues. Germline V gene lookup returns CDR1 SGDLS and CDR2 YYNGEE.

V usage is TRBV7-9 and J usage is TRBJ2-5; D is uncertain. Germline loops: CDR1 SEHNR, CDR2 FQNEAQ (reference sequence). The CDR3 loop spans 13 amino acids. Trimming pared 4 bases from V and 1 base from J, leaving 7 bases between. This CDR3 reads CASSYGSQETQYF. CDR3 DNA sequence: TGTGCCAGCAGCTACGGGTCCCAAGAGACCCAGTACTTC.

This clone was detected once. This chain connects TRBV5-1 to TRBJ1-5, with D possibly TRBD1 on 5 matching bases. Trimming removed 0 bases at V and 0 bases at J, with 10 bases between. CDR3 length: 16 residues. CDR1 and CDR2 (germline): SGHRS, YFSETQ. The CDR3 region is CASSLAPGNSNQPQHF. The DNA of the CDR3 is TGCGCCAGCAGCTTGGCCCCAGGGAATAGCAATCAGCCCCAGCATTTT.

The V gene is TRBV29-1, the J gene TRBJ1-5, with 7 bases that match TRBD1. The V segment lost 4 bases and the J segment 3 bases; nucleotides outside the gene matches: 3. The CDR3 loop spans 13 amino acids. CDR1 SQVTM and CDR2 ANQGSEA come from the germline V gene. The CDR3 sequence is CSVGQGINQPQHF. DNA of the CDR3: TGCAGCGTTGGACAGGGAATCAATCAGCCCCAGCATTTT.

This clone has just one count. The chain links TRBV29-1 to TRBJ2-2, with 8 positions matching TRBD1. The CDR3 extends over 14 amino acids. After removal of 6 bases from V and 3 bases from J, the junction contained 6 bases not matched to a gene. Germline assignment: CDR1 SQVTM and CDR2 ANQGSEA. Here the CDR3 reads CSVLDRVDTGELFF. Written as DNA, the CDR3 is TGCAGCGTCCTGGACAGGGTCGACACCGGGGAGCTGTTTTTT.

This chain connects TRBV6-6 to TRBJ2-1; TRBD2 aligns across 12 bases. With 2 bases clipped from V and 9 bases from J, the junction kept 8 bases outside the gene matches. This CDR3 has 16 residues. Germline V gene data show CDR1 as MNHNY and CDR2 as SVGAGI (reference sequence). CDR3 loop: CASSYPLAGGVGEQFF. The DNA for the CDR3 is TGTGCCAGCAGTTACCCTCTAGCGGGGGGGGTCGGTGAGCAGTTCTTC.

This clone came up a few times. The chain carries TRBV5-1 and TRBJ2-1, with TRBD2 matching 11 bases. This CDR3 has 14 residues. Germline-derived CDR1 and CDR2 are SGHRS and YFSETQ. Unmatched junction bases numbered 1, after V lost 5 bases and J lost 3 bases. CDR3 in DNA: TGCGCCAGCAGGCTAGCGGGGGGCTACAATGAGCAGTTCTTC. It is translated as CASRLAGGYNEQFF. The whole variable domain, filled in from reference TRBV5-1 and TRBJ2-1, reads KAGVTQTPRYLIKTRGQQVTLSCSPISGHRSVSWYQQTPGQGLQFLFEYFSETQRNKGNFPGRFSGRQFSNSRSEMNVSTLELGDSALYLCASRLAGGYNEQFFGPGTRLTVL.

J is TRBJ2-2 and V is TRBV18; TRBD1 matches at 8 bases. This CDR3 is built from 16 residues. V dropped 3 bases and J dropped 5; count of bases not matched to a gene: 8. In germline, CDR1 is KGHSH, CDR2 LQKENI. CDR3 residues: CASSPLTQGETGELFF. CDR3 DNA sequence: TGTGCCAGCTCACCCCTTACACAGGGGGAAACCGGGGAGCTGTTTTTT.

CDR3 bases: TGTGCCAGCAGCTTAGCCCCGGGACTAGGGAGAAACAATGAGCAGTTCTTC. It codes for CASSLAPGLGRNNEQFF. The chain joins TRBV7-6 to TRBJ2-1; 8 nucleotides align to TRBD2. CDR3 length equals 17 residues. V trimming: 0 bases; J trimming: 5 bases; junction bases outside the gene matches: 9. Germline assignment: CDR1 SGHVS and CDR2 FNYEAQ.

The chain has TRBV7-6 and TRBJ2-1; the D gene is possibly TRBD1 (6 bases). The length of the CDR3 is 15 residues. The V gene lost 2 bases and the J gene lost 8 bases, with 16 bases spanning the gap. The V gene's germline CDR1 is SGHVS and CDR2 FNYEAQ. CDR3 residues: CASSLRSGVVDEQFF. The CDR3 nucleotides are TGTGCCAGCAGCTTAAGGTCAGGGGTGGTCGATGAGCAGTTCTTC.

DNA for the CDR3: TGTGCCAGCAGCTCCACAGGGGTCAACACAGATACGCAGTATTTT. Translated, it gives CASSSTGVNTDTQYF. The chain carries TRBV7-8 and TRBJ2-3, with 7 bases aligning to TRBD1. The CDR3 is 15 residues long. V lost 4 bases, J lost 2 bases, and 6 bases stayed unmatched. The germline V gene has CDR1 SGHVS and CDR2 FQNEAQ.

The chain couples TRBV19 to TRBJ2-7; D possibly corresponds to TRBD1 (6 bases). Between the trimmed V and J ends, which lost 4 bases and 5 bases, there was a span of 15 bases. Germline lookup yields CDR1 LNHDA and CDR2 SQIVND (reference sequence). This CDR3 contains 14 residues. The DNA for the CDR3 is TGTGCCAGTAGTACCCGGGCAGGGGTAGACGAGCAGTACTTC. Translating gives CASSTRAGVDEQYF.

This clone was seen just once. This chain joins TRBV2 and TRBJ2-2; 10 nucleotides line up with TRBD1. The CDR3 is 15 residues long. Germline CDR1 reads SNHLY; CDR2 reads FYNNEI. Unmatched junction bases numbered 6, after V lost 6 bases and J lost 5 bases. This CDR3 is CASSGWTGGTGELFF. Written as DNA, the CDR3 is TGTGCCAGCAGCGGTTGGACAGGGGGAACCGGGGAGCTGTTTTTT.